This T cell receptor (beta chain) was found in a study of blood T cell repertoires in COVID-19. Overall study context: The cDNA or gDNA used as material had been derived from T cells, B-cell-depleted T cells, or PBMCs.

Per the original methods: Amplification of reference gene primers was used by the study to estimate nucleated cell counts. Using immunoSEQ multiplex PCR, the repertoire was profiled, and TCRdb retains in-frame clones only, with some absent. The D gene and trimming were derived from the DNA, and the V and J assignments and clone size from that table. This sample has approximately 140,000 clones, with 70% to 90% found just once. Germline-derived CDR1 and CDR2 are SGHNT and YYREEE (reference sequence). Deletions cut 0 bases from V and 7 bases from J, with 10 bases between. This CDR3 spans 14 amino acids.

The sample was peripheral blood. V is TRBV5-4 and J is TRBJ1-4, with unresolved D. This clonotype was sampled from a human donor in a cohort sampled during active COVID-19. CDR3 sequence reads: CASSLAGRAEKLFF. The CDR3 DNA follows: TGTGCCAGCAGCTTGGCTGGGCGGGCTGAAAAACTGTTTTTT. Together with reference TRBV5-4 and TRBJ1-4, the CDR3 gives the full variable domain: ETGVTQSPTHLIKTRGQQVTLRCSSQSGHNTVSWYQQALGQGPQFIFQYYREEENGRGNFPPRFSGLQFPNYSSELNVNALELDDSALYLCASSLAGRAEKLFFGSGTQLSVL.